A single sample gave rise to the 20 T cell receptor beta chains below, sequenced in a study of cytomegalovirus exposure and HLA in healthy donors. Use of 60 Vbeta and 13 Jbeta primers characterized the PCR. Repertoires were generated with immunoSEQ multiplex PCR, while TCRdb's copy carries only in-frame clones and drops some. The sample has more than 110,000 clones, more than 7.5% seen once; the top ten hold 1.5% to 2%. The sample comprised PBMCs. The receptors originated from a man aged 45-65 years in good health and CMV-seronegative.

The CDR3 DNA reads as TGTGCCAGCAGTGGGGCCCTCGGGACAGGTACAGATACGCAGTATTTT. Its translation: CASSGALGTGTDTQYF. The rearrangement links TRBV25-1 to TRBJ2-3; 8 positions match TRBD1. CDR1 MGHDK and CDR2 SYGVNS come from the germline V gene. The CDR3 contains 16 residues. J gave up 3 bases and V 4 bases, and 9 bases lay outside the gene matches.

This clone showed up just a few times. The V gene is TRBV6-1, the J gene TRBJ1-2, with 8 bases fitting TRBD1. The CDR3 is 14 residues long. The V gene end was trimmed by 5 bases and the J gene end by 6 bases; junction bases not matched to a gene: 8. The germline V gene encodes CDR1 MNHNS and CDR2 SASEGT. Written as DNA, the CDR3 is TGTGCCAGCAGTTCTGAACAGGGGGTACATGGCTACACCTTC. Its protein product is CASSSEQGVHGYTF.

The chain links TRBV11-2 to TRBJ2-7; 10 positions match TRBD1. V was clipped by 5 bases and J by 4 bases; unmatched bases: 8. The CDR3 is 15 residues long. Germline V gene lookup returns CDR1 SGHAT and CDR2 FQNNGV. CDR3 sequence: CASSRGQGNRYEQYF. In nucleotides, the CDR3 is TGTGCCAGCAGCCGGGGACAGGGGAATAGGTACGAGCAGTACTTC.

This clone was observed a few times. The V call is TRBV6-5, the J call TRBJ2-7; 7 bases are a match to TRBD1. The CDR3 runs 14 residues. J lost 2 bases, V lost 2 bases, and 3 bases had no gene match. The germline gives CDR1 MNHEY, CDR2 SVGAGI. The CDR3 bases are TGTGCCAGCAGTTACGGCAGGGGGACCTACGAGCAGTACTTC. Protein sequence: CASSYGRGTYEQYF.

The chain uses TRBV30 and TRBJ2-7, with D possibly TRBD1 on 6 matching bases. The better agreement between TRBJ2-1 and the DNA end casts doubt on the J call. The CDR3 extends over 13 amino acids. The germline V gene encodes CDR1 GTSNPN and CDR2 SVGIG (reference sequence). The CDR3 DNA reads TGTGCCTGGACCAAACAGGGTCTCTACGAGCAGTTCTTC. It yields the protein CAWTKQGLYEQFF.

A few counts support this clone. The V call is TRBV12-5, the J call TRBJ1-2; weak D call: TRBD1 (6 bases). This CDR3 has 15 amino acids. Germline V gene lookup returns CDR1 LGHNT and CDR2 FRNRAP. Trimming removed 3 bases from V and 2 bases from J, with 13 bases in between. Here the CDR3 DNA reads TGTGCTAGTGGTTTATCCCGGGGGGCCAACTATGGCTACACCTTC. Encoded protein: CASGLSRGANYGYTF.

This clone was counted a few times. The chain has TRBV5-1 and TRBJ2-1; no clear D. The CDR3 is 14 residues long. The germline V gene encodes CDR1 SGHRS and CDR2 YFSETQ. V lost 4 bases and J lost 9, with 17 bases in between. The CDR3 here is CASSPELPQAEQFF. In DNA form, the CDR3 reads TGCGCCAGCAGCCCTGAGTTGCCCCAGGCTGAGCAGTTCTTC. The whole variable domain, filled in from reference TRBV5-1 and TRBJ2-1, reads KAGVTQTPRYLIKTRGQQVTLSCSPISGHRSVSWYQQTPGQGLQFLFEYFSETQRNKGNFPGRFSGRQFSNSRSEMNVSTLELGDSALYLCASSPELPQAEQFFGPGTRLTVL.

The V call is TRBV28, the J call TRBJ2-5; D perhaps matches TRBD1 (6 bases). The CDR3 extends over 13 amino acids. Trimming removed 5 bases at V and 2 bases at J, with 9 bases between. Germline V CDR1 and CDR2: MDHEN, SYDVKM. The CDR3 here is CASSRTVQETQYF. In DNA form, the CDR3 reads TGTGCCAGCAGTCGGACAGTACAAGAGACCCAGTACTTC.

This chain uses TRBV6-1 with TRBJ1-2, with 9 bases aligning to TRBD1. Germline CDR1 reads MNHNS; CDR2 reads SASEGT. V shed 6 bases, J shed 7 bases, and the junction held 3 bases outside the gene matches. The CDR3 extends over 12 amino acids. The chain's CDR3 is CASRGQGIGYTF. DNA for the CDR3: TGTGCCAGCAGAGGACAGGGGATTGGCTACACCTTC.

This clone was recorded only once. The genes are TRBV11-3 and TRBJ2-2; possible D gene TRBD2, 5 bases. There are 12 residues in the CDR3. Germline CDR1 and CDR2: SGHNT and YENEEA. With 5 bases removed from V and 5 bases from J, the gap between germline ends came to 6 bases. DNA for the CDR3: TGTGCCAGCAGCCGAGGGACCGGGGAGCTGTTTTTT. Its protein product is CASSRGTGELFF.

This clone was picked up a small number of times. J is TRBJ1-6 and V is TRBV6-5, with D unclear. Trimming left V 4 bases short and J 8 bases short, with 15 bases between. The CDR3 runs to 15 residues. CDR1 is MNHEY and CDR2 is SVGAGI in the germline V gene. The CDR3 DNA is TGTGCCAGCAGTTCCAACAGCTACCCAGATTCACCCCTCCACTTT. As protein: CASSSNSYPDSPLHF.

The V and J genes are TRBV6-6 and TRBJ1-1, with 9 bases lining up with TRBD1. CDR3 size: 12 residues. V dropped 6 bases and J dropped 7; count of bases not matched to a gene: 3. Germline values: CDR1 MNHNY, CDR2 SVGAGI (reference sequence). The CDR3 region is CASSRQGDEAFF. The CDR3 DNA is TGTGCCAGCAGCAGACAGGGGGATGAAGCTTTCTTT.

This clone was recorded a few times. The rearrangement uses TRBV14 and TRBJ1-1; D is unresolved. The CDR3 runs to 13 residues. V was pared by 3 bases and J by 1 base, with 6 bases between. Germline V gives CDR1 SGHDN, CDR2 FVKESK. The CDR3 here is CASSQLQNTEAFF. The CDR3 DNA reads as TGTGCCAGCAGCCAGTTACAGAACACTGAAGCTTTCTTT.

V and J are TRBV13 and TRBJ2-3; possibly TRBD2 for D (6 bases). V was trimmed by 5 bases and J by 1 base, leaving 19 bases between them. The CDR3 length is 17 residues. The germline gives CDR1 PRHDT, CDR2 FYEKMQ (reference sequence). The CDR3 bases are TGTGCCAGCAGCCGCAGTGGGGGGAGAATCCGCACAGATACGCAGTATTTT. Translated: CASSRSGGRIRTDTQYF.

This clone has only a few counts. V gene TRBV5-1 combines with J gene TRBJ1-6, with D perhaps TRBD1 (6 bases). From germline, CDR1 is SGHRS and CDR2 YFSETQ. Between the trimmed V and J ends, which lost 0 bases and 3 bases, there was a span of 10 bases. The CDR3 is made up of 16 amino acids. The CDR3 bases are TGCGCCAGCAGCTTGGCCGGGACACGCTATAATTCACCCCTCCACTTT. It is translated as CASSLAGTRYNSPLHF. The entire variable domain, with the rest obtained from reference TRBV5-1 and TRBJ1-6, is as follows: KAGVTQTPRYLIKTRGQQVTLSCSPISGHRSVSWYQQTPGQGLQFLFEYFSETQRNKGNFPGRFSGRQFSNSRSEMNVSTLELGDSALYLCASSLAGTRYNSPLHFGNGTRLTVT.

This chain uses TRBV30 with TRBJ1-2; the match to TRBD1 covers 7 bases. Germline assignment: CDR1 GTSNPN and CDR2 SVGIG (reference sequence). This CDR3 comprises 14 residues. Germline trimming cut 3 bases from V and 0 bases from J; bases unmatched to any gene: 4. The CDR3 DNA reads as TGTGCCTGGAGGGCACAGGGGACTAACTATGGCTACACCTTC. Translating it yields CAWRAQGTNYGYTF.

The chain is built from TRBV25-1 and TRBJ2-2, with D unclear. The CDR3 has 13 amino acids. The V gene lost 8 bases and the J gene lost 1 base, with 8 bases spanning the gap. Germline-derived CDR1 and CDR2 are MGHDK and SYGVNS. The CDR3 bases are TGTGCCAGCCGTTTCGGGAACACCGGGGAGCTGTTTTTT. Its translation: CASRFGNTGELFF.

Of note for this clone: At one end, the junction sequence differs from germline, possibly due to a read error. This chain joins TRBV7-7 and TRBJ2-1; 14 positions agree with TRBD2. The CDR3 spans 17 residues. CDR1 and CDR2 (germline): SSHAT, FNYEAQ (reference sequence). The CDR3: CASSLAGGLAGANEQFF. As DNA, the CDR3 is TGTGCTAGCAGCTTAGCAGGGGGACTAGCGGGGGCCAATGAGCAGTTCTTC.

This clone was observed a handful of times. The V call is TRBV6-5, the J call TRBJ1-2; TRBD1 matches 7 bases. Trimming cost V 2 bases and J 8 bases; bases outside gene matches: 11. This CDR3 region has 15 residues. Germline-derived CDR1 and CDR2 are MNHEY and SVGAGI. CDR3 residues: CASSYLTGYPGGYTF. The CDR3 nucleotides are TGTGCCAGCAGTTACCTGACAGGGTATCCGGGCGGCTACACCTTC.

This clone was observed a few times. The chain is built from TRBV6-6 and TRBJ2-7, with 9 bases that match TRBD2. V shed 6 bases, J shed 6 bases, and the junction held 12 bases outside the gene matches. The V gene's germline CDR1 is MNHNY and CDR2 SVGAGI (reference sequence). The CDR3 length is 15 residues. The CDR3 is CASRILGREGGEQYF. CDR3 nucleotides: TGTGCCAGCAGGATCTTGGGGCGGGAGGGAGGCGAGCAGTACTTC.